What follows are 17 T cell receptor beta chains derived from one specimen sequenced in a study of blood T cell repertoires in COVID-19. Method: immunoSEQ multiplex PCR; TCRdb's copy keeps in-frame clones and lacks some. The data contain 200,000 to 250,000 clones, roughly 90% of them singletons. Material: PBMCs or T cells enriched from blood (not recorded which). The receptors shown here come from a woman between 35 and 50 years old with acute COVID-19.

The rearrangement uses TRBV29-1 and TRBJ1-1; D may be TRBD1 (6 bases). The CDR3 length is 13 residues. CDR1 and CDR2 from the germline V gene are SQVTM and ANQGSEA. Trimming cost V 3 bases and J 0 bases, with 8 bases left between them. In DNA, the CDR3 is TGCAGCGTTGACCCAGGGGTGAACACTGAAGCTTTCTTT. Its translation: CSVDPGVNTEAFF.

This clone came up once. The CDR3 is CASSQDVGRGPLSTDTQYF. The CDR3 DNA reads as TGCGCCAGCAGCCAAGATGTGGGGCGCGGCCCGCTGAGCACAGATACGCAGTATTTT. J is TRBJ2-3 and V is TRBV4-3, with a possible D match to TRBD1 (5 bases). The germline V gene encodes CDR1 LGHNA and CDR2 YSLEER. The CDR3 is 19 residues long. Trimming shortened V by 0 bases and J by 0 bases, and 19 bases separated the two germline ends.

The J gene is TRBJ2-7, the V gene TRBV19; 11 bases align to TRBD1. Trimming cost V 4 bases and J 3 bases; bases outside gene matches: 11. The CDR3 is 17 amino acids. Per germline, CDR1 LNHDA and CDR2 SQIVND (reference sequence). This CDR3 reads CASSRWTGGAEVYEQYF. The DNA for the CDR3 is TGTGCCAGTAGTAGGTGGACAGGGGGCGCAGAGGTCTACGAGCAGTACTTC.

This clone was seen only once. The chain couples TRBV15 to TRBJ2-7; 10 positions agree with TRBD1. CDR3 size: 16 residues. V was clipped by 3 bases and J by 1 base; unmatched bases: 6. CDR1 LNHNV and CDR2 YYDKDF come from the germline V gene (reference sequence). CDR3 coding DNA: TGTGCCACCAGCAGCCACGGACAGGGGGGGTCCTACGAGCAGTACTTC. Translating it yields CATSSHGQGGSYEQYF.

The V gene is TRBV27, the J gene TRBJ2-3, with a possible D match to TRBD2 (6 bases). The CDR3 is 13 residues long. Germline-derived CDR1 and CDR2 are MNHEY and SMNVEV (reference sequence). The V and J ends lost 7 bases and 0 bases respectively, with 8 bases between them. CDR3 nucleotides: TGTGCCAGCAAGGAGGGCAGCACAGATACGCAGTATTTT. This sequence encodes CASKEGSTDTQYF.

The CDR3 reads CASSLRDDEQYF. CDR3 DNA sequence: TGCGCCAGCAGCCTCCGGGATGACGAGCAGTACTTC. This chain links TRBV5-1 with TRBJ2-7; D is possibly TRBD2 (5 bases). This CDR3 has 12 residues. V shed 4 bases and J shed 5 bases, with 10 bases lying between them. Germline V gene sequence: CDR1 SGHRS, CDR2 YFSETQ.

The chain carries TRBV16 and TRBJ2-1, with no clear D. The germline CDR1 and CDR2 sequences are KGHSY and FQNENV. The ends were cut back, 2 bases at V and 0 bases at J, with 5 bases in the middle. The CDR3 extends over 14 amino acids. CDR3 amino acids: CASSQAASYNEQFF. Here the CDR3 DNA reads TGTGCCAGCAGCCAAGCGGCCTCCTACAATGAGCAGTTCTTC.

Notes on this clone: At one end, the junction sequence differs from germline, possibly due to a read error. This chain connects TRBV7-7 to TRBJ2-7; D not resolved. The CDR3 loop spans 13 amino acids. CDR1 is SSHAT and CDR2 is FNYEAQ in the germline V gene (reference sequence). The CDR3 sequence is CASSQNYGGEQYF. Written as DNA, the CDR3 is TGTGCTAGCAGTCAGAACTATGGCGGCGAGCAGTACTTC.

This chain uses TRBV3-1 (or the pseudogene TRBV3-2) with TRBJ1-5, with a weak D call TRBD1 (6 bases). CDR3 length: 13 residues. The germline gives CDR1 LGHDT, CDR2 YNNKEL (reference sequence). V was clipped by 10 bases and J by 0 bases, with 10 bases between them. CDR3 in amino acids: CATSRGSNQPQHF. The CDR3 DNA follows: TGTGCCACCTCCAGGGGTAGCAATCAGCCCCAGCATTTT.

The gene calls are TRBV21-1 and TRBJ1-5. TRBV21-1 is shown as a pseudogene. The CDR3 is 15 residues long. The CDR3 reads CASSKYGGAPRISHF. CDR3 DNA: TGTGCCAGCAGCAAATACGGAGGGGCTCCCCGTATTTCGCATTTT.

J is TRBJ2-1 and V is TRBV5-5; D uncertain. The V gene's germline CDR1 is SGHKS and CDR2 YYEKEE (reference sequence). The CDR3 is 11 residues long. V was cut by 1 base and J by 9 bases, with 5 bases left in between. The CDR3 DNA is TGTGCCAGCAGCTTGATCCGTGAGCAGTTCTTC. Translated, it gives CASSLIREQFF. The entire variable domain, with the rest obtained from reference TRBV5-5 and TRBJ2-1, is as follows: DAGVTQSPTHLIKTRGQQVTLRCSPISGHKSVSWYQQVLGQGPQFIFQYYEKEERGRGNFPDRFSARQFPNYSSELNVNALLLGDSALYLCASSLIREQFFGPGTRLTVL.

The rearrangement uses TRBV19 and TRBJ1-2; TRBD1 aligns across 12 bases. J lost 6 bases, V lost 8 bases, and 19 bases had no gene match. Germline assignment: CDR1 LNHDA and CDR2 SQIVND (reference sequence). CDR3 length: 18 amino acids. CDR3 sequence reads: CASHIHGREGQGADGYTF. The CDR3 coding sequence is TGTGCCAGTCATATCCATGGCCGGGAGGGACAGGGGGCAGATGGCTACACCTTC.

The V and J genes are TRBV4-1 and TRBJ1-6, with 9 positions matching TRBD1. The junction had 14 bases not matched to a gene; V was cut back by 4 bases and J by 13 bases. Germline V CDR1 and CDR2: MGHRA, YSYEKL. CDR3 length: 16 amino acids. Here the CDR3 reads CASSPRTGAELGPLHF. The CDR3 nucleotides read TGCGCCAGCAGCCCTCGGACAGGGGCGGAATTAGGGCCCCTCCACTTT.

This sequence joins TRBV7-8 and TRBJ1-2, with 7 nucleotides matching TRBD1. Germline CDR1 SGHVS, CDR2 FQNEAQ. The CDR3 totals 13 residues. V gave up 3 bases and J gave up 2 bases; unmatched junction bases: 0. The CDR3 here is CASSLGQNYGYTF. The CDR3 bases are TGTGCCAGCAGCTTGGGACAGAACTATGGCTACACCTTC.

CDR3 in amino acids: CASRGTGSMNTEAFF. CDR3 in DNA: TGTGCCAGCAGGGGGACAGGGTCCATGAACACTGAAGCTTTCTTT. The chain uses TRBV21-1 and TRBJ1-1; TRBD1 is the table's D call and was not checked against the DNA. TRBV21-1 is marked as a pseudogene. The CDR3 length is 15 residues.

V gene TRBV12-3 or TRBV12-4 combines with J gene TRBJ1-5; 7 bases fit TRBD1. With 5 bases clipped from V and 6 bases from J, the junction kept 4 bases outside the gene matches. This CDR3 contains 13 residues. The CDR3 reads CASSDRAGQPQHF. CDR3 DNA: TGTGCCAGCAGTGACAGGGCTGGTCAGCCCCAGCATTTT.

This chain uses TRBV5-1 with TRBJ1-3; 7 nucleotides match TRBD1. CDR3 length equals 16 residues. V shed 0 bases and J 5 bases; nucleotides not matched to a gene: 8. Germline V gene sequence: CDR1 SGHRS, CDR2 YFSETQ. The CDR3 DNA sequence: TGCGCCAGCAGCTTGGCACCAGACAGGGCTAGAAACACCATATATTTT. It is translated as CASSLAPDRARNTIYF.